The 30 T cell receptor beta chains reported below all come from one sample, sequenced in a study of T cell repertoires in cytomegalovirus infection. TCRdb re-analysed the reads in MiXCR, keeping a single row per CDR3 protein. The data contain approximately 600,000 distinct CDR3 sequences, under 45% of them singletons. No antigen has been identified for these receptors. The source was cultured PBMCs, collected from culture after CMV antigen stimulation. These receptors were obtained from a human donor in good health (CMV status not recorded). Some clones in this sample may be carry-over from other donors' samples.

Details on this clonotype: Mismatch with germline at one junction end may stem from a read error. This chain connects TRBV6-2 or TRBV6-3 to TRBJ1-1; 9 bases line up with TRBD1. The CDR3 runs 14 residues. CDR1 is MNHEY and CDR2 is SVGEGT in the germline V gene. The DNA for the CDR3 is TGTGCCAGCACACCGGGGGGACAGGGACGCGAAGGTTTCTTT. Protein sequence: CASTPGGQGREGFF.

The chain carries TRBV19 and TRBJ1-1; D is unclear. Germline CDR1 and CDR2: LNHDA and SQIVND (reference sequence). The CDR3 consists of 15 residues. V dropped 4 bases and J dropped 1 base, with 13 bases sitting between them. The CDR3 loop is CASSKTTTRNTEAFF. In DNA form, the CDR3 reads TGTGCCAGTAGTAAAACCACGACACGGAACACTGAAGCTTTCTTT.

CDR3 region: CASSLLGGLSNQPQHF. The CDR3 coding sequence is TGTGCCAGCAGCTTATTAGGGGGGTTAAGCAATCAGCCCCAGCATTTT. The rearrangement links TRBV11-2 to TRBJ1-5, with D perhaps TRBD1 (6 bases). The CDR3 spans 16 residues. Trimming took 2 bases from V and 1 from J, leaving 12 bases between them. CDR1 and CDR2 (germline): SGHAT, FQNNGV.

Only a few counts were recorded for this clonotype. The CDR3 loop is CASSSHLRKDTQYF. CDR3 DNA: TGTGCCAGCAGCTCCCATCTTCGGAAGGATACGCAGTATTTT. V and J are TRBV7-9 and TRBJ2-3; no clear D gene. The CDR3 loop spans 14 amino acids. Looked up from germline, CDR1 is SEHNR and CDR2 is FQNEAQ (reference sequence). V was trimmed by 4 bases and J by 6 bases, leaving 14 bases between them.

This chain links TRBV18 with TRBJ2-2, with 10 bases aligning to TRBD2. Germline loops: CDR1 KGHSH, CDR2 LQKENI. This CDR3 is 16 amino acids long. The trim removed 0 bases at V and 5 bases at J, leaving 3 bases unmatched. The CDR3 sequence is CASSPPLAGVTGELFF. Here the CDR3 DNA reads TGTGCCAGCTCACCACCGCTAGCGGGAGTTACCGGGGAGCTGTTTTTT.

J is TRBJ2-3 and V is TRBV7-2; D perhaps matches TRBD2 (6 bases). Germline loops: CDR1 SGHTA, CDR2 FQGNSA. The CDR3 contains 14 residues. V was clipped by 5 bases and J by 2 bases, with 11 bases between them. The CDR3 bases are TGTGCCAGCAGCCAACGGGGGTACACAGATACGCAGTATTTT. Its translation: CASSQRGYTDTQYF. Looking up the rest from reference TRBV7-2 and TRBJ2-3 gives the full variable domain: GAGVSQSPSNKVTEKGKDVELRCDPISGHTALYWYRQSLGQGLEFLIYFQGNSAPDKSGLPSDRFSAERTGGSVSTLTIQRTQQEDSAVYLCASSQRGYTDTQYFGPGTRLTVL.

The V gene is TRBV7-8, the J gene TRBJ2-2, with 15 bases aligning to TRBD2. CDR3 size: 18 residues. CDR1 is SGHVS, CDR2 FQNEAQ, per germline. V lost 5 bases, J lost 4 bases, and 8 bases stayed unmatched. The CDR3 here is CASSAGLAGGVATGELFF. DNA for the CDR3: TGTGCCAGCAGCGCGGGACTAGCGGGAGGTGTGGCCACCGGGGAGCTGTTTTTT.

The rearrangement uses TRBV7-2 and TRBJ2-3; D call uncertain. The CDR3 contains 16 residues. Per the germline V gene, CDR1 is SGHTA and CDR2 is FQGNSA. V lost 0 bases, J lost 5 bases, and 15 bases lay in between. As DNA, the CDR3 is TGTGCCAGCAGCTTAGCGGGCTCCAAAACGGGAGATACGCAGTATTTT. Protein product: CASSLAGSKTGDTQYF.

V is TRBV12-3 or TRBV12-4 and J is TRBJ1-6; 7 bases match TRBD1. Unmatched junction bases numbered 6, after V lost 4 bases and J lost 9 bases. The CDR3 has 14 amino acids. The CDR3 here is CASSSGGGGSPLHF. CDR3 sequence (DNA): TGTGCCAGCAGTTCAGGGGGAGGAGGTTCACCCCTCCACTTT.

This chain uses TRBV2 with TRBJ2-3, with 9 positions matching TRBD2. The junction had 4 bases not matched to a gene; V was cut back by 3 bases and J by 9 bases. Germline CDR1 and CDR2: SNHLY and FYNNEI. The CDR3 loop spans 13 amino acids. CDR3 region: CASSDVAGETQYF. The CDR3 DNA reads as TGTGCCAGCAGTGATGTAGCGGGGGAAACGCAGTATTTT. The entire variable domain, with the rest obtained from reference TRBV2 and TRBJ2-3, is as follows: EPEVTQTPSHQVTQMGQEVILRCVPISNHLYFYWYRQILGQKVEFLVSFYNNEISEKSEIFDDQFSVERPDGSNFTLKIRSTKLEDSAMYFCASSDVAGETQYFGPGTRLTVL.

The CDR3 DNA sequence: TGTGCCAGCAGCTTAGCGTGGACAGGGAGCTTAGGCAATCAGCCCCAGCATTTT. It specifies CASSLAWTGSLGNQPQHF. The chain carries TRBV7-2 and TRBJ1-5; 8 positions agree with TRBD1. The CDR3 has 18 residues. CDR1 SGHTA and CDR2 FQGNSA come from the germline V gene. J gave up 2 bases and V 0 bases, and 9 bases lay outside the gene matches.

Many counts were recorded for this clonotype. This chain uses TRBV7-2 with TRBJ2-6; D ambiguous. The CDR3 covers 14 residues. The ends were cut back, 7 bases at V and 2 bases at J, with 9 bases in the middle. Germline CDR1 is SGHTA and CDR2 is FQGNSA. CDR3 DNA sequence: TGTGCCAGCAACCGCACCCCTGGGGCCAACGTCCTGACTTTC. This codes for CASNRTPGANVLTF.

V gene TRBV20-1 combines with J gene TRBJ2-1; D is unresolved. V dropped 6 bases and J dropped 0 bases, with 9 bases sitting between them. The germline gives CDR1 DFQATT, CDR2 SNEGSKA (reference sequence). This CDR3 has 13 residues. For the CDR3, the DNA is TGCAGTGCCAAAGACAACTCCTACAATGAGCAGTTCTTC. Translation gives CSAKDNSYNEQFF.

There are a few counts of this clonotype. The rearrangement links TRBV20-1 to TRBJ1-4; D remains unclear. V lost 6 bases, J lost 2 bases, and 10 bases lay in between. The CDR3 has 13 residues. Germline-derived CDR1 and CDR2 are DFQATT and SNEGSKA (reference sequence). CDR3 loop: CSAPWLTNEKLFF. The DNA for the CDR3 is TGCAGTGCCCCTTGGCTGACTAATGAAAAACTGTTTTTT.

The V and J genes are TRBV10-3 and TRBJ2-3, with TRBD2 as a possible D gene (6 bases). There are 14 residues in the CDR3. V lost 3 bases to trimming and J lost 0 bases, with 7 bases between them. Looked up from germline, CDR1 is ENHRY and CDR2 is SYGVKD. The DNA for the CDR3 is TGTGCCATCAGTGAACGGGAGAGCACAGATACGCAGTATTTT. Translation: CAISERESTDTQYF.

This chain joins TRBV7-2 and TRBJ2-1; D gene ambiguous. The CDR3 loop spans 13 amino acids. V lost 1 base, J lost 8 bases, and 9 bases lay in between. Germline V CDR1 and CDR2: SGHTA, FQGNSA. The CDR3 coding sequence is TGTGCCAGCAGCTTAGGGTACTCGGATGAGCAGTTCTTC. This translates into CASSLGYSDEQFF.

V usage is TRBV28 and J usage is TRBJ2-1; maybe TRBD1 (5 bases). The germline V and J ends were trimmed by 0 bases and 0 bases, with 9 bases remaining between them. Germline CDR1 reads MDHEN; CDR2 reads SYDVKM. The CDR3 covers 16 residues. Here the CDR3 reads CASSLWTASSYNEQFF. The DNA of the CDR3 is TGTGCCAGCAGTTTATGGACAGCGAGCTCCTACAATGAGCAGTTCTTC.

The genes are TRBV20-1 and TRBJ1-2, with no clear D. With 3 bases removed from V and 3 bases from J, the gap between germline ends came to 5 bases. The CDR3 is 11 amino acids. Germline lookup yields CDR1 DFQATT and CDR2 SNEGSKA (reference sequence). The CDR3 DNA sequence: TGCAGTGCTAGCCCTGACTATGGCTACACCTTC. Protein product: CSASPDYGYTF.

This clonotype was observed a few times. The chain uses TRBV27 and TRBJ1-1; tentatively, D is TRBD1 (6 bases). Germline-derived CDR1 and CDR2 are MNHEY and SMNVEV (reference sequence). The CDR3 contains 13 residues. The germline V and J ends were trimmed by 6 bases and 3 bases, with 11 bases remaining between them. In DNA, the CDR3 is TGTGCCAGCAGAGGGGGGGTGGACACTGAAGCTTTCTTT. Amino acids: CASRGGVDTEAFF.

CDR3 residues: CASSLSLVGDYGYTF. The CDR3 DNA reads as TGTGCCAGCAGCCTCAGTTTAGTAGGAGACTATGGCTACACCTTC. The chain joins TRBV7-2 to TRBJ1-2; D not certain. The CDR3 is 15 amino acids. The V and J ends lost 5 bases and 3 bases respectively, with 16 bases between them. CDR1 is SGHTA and CDR2 is FQGNSA in the germline V gene.

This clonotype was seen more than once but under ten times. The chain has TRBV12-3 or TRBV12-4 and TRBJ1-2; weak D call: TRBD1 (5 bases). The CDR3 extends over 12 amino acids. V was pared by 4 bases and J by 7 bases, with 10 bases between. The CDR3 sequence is CASSSTQGGYTF. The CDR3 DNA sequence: TGTGCCAGCAGTTCCACGCAGGGTGGCTACACCTTC.

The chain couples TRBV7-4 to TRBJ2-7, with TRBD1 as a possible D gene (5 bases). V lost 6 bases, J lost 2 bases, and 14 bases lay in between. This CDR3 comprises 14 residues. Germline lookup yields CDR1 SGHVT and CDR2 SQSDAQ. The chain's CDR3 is CASSSVAGTYEQYF. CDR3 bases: TGTGCCAGCAGTTCTGTCGCAGGGACCTACGAGCAGTACTTC.

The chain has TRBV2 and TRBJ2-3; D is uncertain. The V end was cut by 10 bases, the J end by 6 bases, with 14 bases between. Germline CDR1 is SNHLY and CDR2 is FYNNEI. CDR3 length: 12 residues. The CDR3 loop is CAKQPTLDTQYF. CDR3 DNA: TGTGCCAAACAGCCTACGTTGGATACGCAGTATTTT.

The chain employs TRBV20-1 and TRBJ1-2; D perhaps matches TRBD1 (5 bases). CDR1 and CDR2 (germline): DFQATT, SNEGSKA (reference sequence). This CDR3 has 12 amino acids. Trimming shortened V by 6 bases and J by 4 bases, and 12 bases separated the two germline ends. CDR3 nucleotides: TGCAGTGCCTTTGGGGGGGTCTATGGCTACACCTTC. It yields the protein CSAFGGVYGYTF.

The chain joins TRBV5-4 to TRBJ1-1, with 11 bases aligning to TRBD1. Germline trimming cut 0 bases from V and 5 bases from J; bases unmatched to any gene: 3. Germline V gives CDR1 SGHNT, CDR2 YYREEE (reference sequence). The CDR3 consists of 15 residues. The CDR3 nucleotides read TGTGCCAGCAGCTTGGGGGACAGGGGGAAAACTGAAGCTTTCTTT. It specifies CASSLGDRGKTEAFF. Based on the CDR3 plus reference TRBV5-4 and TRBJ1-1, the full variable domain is ETGVTQSPTHLIKTRGQQVTLRCSSQSGHNTVSWYQQALGQGPQFIFQYYREEENGRGNFPPRFSGLQFPNYSSELNVNALELDDSALYLCASSLGDRGKTEAFFGQGTRLTVV.

CDR3 DNA sequence: TGTGCCACCAGCCCACCTCCCCCGGGACTAGCTAGCACAGATACGCAGTATTTT. This gives the protein CATSPPPPGLASTDTQYF. The chain carries TRBV15 and TRBJ2-3; TRBD2 agrees at 9 bases. Germline V lookup: CDR1 LNHNV, CDR2 YYDKDF (reference sequence). V lost 5 bases to trimming and J lost 0 bases; unmatched junction nucleotides: 12. The length of the CDR3 is 18 residues.

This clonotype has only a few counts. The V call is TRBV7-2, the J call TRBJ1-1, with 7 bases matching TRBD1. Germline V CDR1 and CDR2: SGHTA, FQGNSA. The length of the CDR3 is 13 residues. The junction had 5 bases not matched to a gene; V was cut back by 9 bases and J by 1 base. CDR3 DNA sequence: TGTGCCAGTGGGTGGGACAGGAACACTGAAGCTTTCTTT. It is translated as CASGWDRNTEAFF.

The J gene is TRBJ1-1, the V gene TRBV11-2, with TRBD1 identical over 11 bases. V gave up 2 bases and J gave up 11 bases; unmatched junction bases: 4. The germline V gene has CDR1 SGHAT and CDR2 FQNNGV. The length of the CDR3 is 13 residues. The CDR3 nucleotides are TGTGCCAGCAGCTTACAAGGACAGGGGGCCGCTTTCTTT. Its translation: CASSLQGQGAAFF. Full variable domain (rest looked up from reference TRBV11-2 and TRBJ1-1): EAGVAQSPRYKIIEKRQSVAFWCNPISGHATLYWYQQILGQGPKLLIQFQNNGVVDDSQLPKDRFSAERLKGVDSTLKIQPAKLEDSAVYLCASSLQGQGAAFFGQGTRLTVV.

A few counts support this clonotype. The CDR3 bases are TGTGCCAGCAGCCCAAGGGACAGGGGGCGCTCCTATAATTCACCCCTCCACTTT. Translation: CASSPRDRGRSYNSPLHF. The rearrangement uses TRBV6-1 and TRBJ1-6; TRBD1 agrees at 12 bases. Germline CDR1 MNHNS, CDR2 SASEGT. Trimming cost V 6 bases and J 0 bases; bases outside gene matches: 6. The CDR3 length is 18 residues.

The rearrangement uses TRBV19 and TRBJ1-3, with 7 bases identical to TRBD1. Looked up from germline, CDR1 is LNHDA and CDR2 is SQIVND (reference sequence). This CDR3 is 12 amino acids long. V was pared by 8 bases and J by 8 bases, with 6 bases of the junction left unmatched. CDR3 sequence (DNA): TGTGCCAGTCGGGGACAGAAAGACACCATATATTTT. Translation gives CASRGQKDTIYF.